The clone carrying this TCR beta chain was observed many times. Its cognate antigen is unknown. This sample was taken from a study of T cells in Graves' hyperthyroidism and ophthalmopathy. Study-level results: The blood repertoire included most of the expanded thyroid clonotypes above 0.001.

Amplification of TCR beta CDR3 regions used RNA as the template. A first-round RT-PCR of the TCR CDR3 used the HTBI primer set. A single record per CDR3 protein comes from TCRdb applying MiXCR to the multiplex PCR reads. This sample has 45,000 to 60,000 distinct CDR3 sequences; 49% occur once, and the top ten carry 9.5% to 15%. Sequencing was carried out using blood. This TCR derives from a woman aged 30 to 39 with Graves' ophthalmopathy.

The CDR3: CASSPNPGLAGYHSYNEQFF. The DNA of the CDR3 is TGTGCCAGCAGTCCCAACCCGGGACTAGCGGGATACCACTCCTACAATGAGCAGTTCTTC. The chain couples TRBV7-8 to TRBJ2-1, with 13 bases fitting TRBD2. J was trimmed by 0 bases and V by 6 bases; bases with no gene match: 14. Germline CDR1 and CDR2: SGHVS and FQNEAQ. This CDR3 is built from 20 residues.